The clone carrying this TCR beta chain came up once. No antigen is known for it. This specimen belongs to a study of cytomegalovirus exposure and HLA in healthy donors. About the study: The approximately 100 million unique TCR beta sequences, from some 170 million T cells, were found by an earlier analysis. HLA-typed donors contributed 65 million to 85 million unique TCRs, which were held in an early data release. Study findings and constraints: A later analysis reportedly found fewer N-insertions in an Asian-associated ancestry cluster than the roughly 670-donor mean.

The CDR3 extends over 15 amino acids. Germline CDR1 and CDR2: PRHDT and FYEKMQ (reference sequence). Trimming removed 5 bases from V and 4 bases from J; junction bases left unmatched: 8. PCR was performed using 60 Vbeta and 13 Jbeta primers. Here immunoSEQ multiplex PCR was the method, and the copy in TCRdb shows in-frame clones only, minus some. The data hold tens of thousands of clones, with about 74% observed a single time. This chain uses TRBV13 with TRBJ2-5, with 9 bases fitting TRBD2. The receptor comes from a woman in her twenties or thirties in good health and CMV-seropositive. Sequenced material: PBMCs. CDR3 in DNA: TGTGCCAGCAGCGTTAGCGGGAGTGGGGGAGAGACCCAGTACTTC. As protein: CASSVSGSGGETQYF.